Described below is a single T cell receptor beta chain sequence and its context. Its antigen is undetermined. Specified time point: baseline, week 1 (first vaccination visit). The treatment: pre-vaccination baseline after standard-of-care therapy. The data stem from a study of a mutant IDH1 vaccine in newly diagnosed glioma. Study as a whole: Treated patients had a mean age of approximately 40 years and a sex split that was roughly 60% male and about 38% female. Therapy received beforehand was radiotherapy, temozolomide, or both, with most patients given both. Study-level points and caveats: Top-clonotype changes in peripheral T cells seemed unrelated to pseudoprogression. A vaccine-induced immune response developed in around 92% of the patients.

This CDR3 has 15 residues. In germline, CDR1 is MDHEN, CDR2 SYDVKM. J lost 3 bases, V lost 5 bases, and 7 bases had no gene match. The repertoire was sequenced with immunoSEQ multiplex PCR; TCRdb's copy has only in-frame clones and lacks some. This table holds around 92,000 clones, 80% to 90% found once. This receptor was taken from a woman in her fifties or sixties with glioma. V gene TRBV28 combines with J gene TRBJ2-7; 10 nucleotides align to TRBD1. The specimen comprised PBMCs, sampled from a glioma patient treated with radiotherapy, temozolomide or both. The CDR3 nucleotides read TGTGCCAGCAGTCCTAAGACAGGGGGCAACTACGAGCAGTACTTC. This sequence encodes CASSPKTGGNYEQYF.